Listed below are T cell receptor beta chains from one sample, sequenced in a study of beta chain features in type 1 diabetes. Here immunoSEQ multiplex PCR was the method, and the copy in TCRdb shows in-frame clones only, minus some. Among hundreds of thousands of clones listed, 30% were seen once. Input material: naive CD4+ T cells from blood. The receptors were sampled from a man aged 18-30 years in good health. Each CDR3 is given with its conserved first and last residue. The order of the fields is V gene, clone size, J gene, CDR3 protein. Clone size, where shown, is once, few, many, or a class for clones that have expanded.

TRBV29-1	-	TRBJ2-1	CSVDTSPGVGFF
TRBV18	-	TRBJ2-6	CASSPSGTGTGANVLTF
TRBV9	-	TRBJ2-3	CASSVISGPSTDTQYF
TRBV5-1	few	TRBJ2-6	CASTLMDRAQANVLTF
TRBV27	-	TRBJ2-3	CASSLDSGPDTQYF
TRBV5-1	-	TRBJ2-2	CASSLVAENTGELFF
TRBV29-1	-	TRBJ2-1	CSARIRVQRSNEQFF
TRBV5-6	few	TRBJ2-7	CASSSPGRNEQYF
TRBV7-2	few	TRBJ2-5	CASSRGRSAETQYF
TRBV28	few	TRBJ2-1	CASSLPGLAGVEQFF
TRBV6-5	-	TRBJ1-2	CASSYRDGRNYGYTF
TRBV5-1	-	TRBJ2-5	CASSPPGGETQYF
TRBV5-4	-	TRBJ2-3	CASSFDLGQRVDTQYF
TRBV30	few	TRBJ2-4	CAWGEQRKNIQYF
TRBV14	-	TRBJ2-3	CASSHGTGGLTDTQYF
TRBV28	-	TRBJ2-4	CASSWWREGAKNIQYF
TRBV5-1	few	TRBJ1-1	CASSLDRVNTEAFF
TRBV5-6	-	TRBJ1-1	CASSLRKILNTEAFF
TRBV7-8	-	TRBJ2-1	CASSGDYSSYNEQFF
TRBV5-1	-	TRBJ2-1	CASSLVMGAGVNEQFF
TRBV29-1	few	TRBJ1-1	CSVLSGGWITEAFF
TRBV9	-	TRBJ2-7	CASSEALGSSWEQYF
TRBV30	few	TRBJ2-7	CAWSANYEQYF
TRBV4-1	-	TRBJ2-5	CASSQFGLIIQETQYF
TRBV29-1	-	TRBJ2-1	CSVARTTDEQFF
TRBV5-6	-	TRBJ2-3	CASSLRGGGADTQYF
TRBV29-1	-	TRBJ2-3	CSVETDRDTQYF
TRBV19	-	TRBJ2-3	CASSARQGAGDTQYF
TRBV29-1	-	TRBJ2-7	CSVSSGTGGREQYF
TRBV28	-	TRBJ2-1	CASSPAGLAGRSEQFF
TRBV29-1	-	TRBJ1-5	CSVGRPGQPQHF
TRBV15	-	TRBJ2-7	CATSRTTGTSGNSYEQYF
TRBV6-6	few	TRBJ2-7	CASSYSSSGTYEQYF
TRBV6-5	few	TRBJ2-7	CASRTTGSNYEQYF
TRBV6-5	-	TRBJ2-7	CAIGTPYEQYF
TRBV5-1	few	TRBJ2-1	CASSLEGLGDEQFF
TRBV6-5	-	TRBJ1-2	CASSLAGYGYTF
TRBV10-3	-	TRBJ2-1	CAISAGRNNEQFF
TRBV9	-	TRBJ2-5	CASSSHQETQYF
TRBV30	few	TRBJ1-5	CAWSDWGNQPQHF
TRBV7-9	-	TRBJ2-4	CASKGTGMAKNIQYF
TRBV29-1	few	TRBJ2-5	CSAVKYSGETQYF
TRBV7-2	few	TRBJ1-2	CASSTRDSNYGYTF
TRBV29-1	-	TRBJ1-2	CSAGGGSVGGYTF
TRBV30	few	TRBJ2-1	CAWSGYNEQFF